A selection of T cell receptor beta chains follows, all from one sample in a study of blood T cells in healthy people across ages. Each CDR3 protein is one row after TCRdb ran MiXCR on the 5' RACE reads. The sample lists roughly 2 million distinct CDR3 sequences; about 50% were seen once. The sequenced material came from blood. These receptors all stem from a woman in her thirties or forties in good health. Each CDR3 is given with its conserved first and last residue. Fields, in order: V gene, clone size, CDR3 length, J gene, D gene, CDR3 protein, CDR3 DNA. The D gene is left open where the match is weak. Not every row has a clone size; where given, it reads once, few, many or a size class.

TRBV28	.	15	TRBJ1-2	.	CASSLAGVTNYGYTF	TGTGCCAGCAGTTTAGCGGGGGTTACAAACTATGGCTACACCTTC
TRBV11-2	.	18	TRBJ1-2	TRBD1	CASSSPRDRGHPNYGYTF	TGTGCCAGCAGCTCCCCTCGGGACAGGGGCCATCCTAACTATGGCTACACCTTC
TRBV5-5	.	13	TRBJ2-1	.	CASNSGPYNEQFF	TGTGCCAGCAACAGTGGCCCATACAATGAGCAGTTCTTC
TRBV29-1	.	14	TRBJ1-2	.	CSVSQGRRYYGYTF	TGCAGCGTTTCACAGGGTCGGCGGTACTATGGCTACACCTTC
TRBV28	.	14	TRBJ2-7	TRBD1	CASNRQGTSYEQYF	TGTGCCAGCAACCGACAGGGGACCTCCTACGAGCAGTACTTC
TRBV7-9	few	14	TRBJ2-5	.	CASSFGGDQETQYF	TGTGCCAGCAGCTTTGGTGGGGACCAAGAGACCCAGTACTTC
TRBV7-2	few	14	TRBJ2-5	.	CASSLVQLQETQYF	TGTGCCAGCAGCTTAGTACAGCTCCAAGAGACCCAGTACTTC
TRBV4-2	once	18	TRBJ2-1	TRBD2	CASSQYSPSGDSYNEQFF	TGTGCCAGCAGCCAATACTCCCCTAGCGGGGATAGTTACAATGAGCAGTTCTTC
TRBV11-2	once	15	TRBJ1-2	.	CASSLRTDLTNGYTF	TGTGCCAGCAGCCTTCGGACAGATCTAACTAATGGCTACACCTTC
TRBV20-1	.	13	TRBJ1-3	.	CSARQDSGNTIYF	TGCAGTGCTAGGCAGGATTCTGGAAACACCATATATTTT
TRBV6-2/TRBV6-3	few	14	TRBJ2-7	.	CASSYPGLPYEQYF	TGTGCCAGCAGTTACCCCGGACTTCCCTACGAGCAGTACTTC
TRBV5-6	.	15	TRBJ2-5	.	CASSPPRGIQETQYF	TGTGCCAGCAGCCCACCCCGGGGCATCCAAGAGACCCAGTACTTC
TRBV21-1	.	14	TRBJ2-1	.	CASSHRDCYNEQFF	TGTGCCAGCAGCCACCGGGACTGTTACAATGAGCAGTTCTTC
TRBV28	.	16	TRBJ2-2	TRBD1	CASSPGQGSNTGELFF	TGTGCCAGCAGCCCGGGACAGGGCTCGAACACCGGGGAGCTGTTTTTT
TRBV7-8	.	14	TRBJ2-7	.	CASSFPIPTYEQYF	TGTGCCAGCAGCTTCCCCATCCCCACCTACGAGCAGTACTTC
TRBV5-1	once	17	TRBJ2-7	TRBD1	CASSLLLPGQGAIEQYF	TGCGCCAGCAGCCTTTTATTACCGGGACAGGGGGCGATCGAGCAGTACTTC
TRBV12-3/TRBV12-4	.	15	TRBJ2-3	.	CASSAQNWGTDTQYF	TGTGCCAGCAGTGCCCAAAATTGGGGCACAGATACGCAGTATTTT
TRBV5-1	.	13	TRBJ2-1	TRBD1	CASSWDSNNEQFF	TGCGCCAGCAGCTGGGACAGCAACAATGAGCAGTTCTTC
TRBV28	.	16	TRBJ2-4	TRBD1	CASSDPGQGKKNIQYF	TGTGCCAGCAGTGACCCGGGACAGGGGAAGAAAAACATTCAGTACTTC
TRBV29-1	few	11	TRBJ2-3	.	CSVDGTNTQYF	TGCAGCGTTGACGGGACAAATACGCAGTATTTT
TRBV12-3/TRBV12-4	few	13	TRBJ1-2	TRBD1	CASTEKGARGYTF	TGTGCCAGCACTGAAAAGGGGGCGCGAGGCTACACCTTC
TRBV12-3/TRBV12-4	.	16	TRBJ2-2	.	CASSLGAGQGTGELFF	TGTGCCAGCAGTTTAGGAGCAGGTCAGGGCACCGGGGAGCTGTTTTTT
TRBV6-5	.	14	TRBJ1-1	TRBD1	CASTRGQGATEAFF	TGTGCCAGCACCAGAGGACAGGGGGCGACTGAAGCTTTCTTT
TRBV20-1	.	14	TRBJ1-5	.	CSTAAEHFDQPQHF	TGCAGTACCGCCGCGGAGCATTTTGATCAGCCCCAGCATTTT
TRBV27	.	15	TRBJ2-5	TRBD2	CASSFTSGGGETQYF	TGTGCCAGCAGTTTTACTAGCGGGGGTGGAGAGACCCAGTACTTC
TRBV11-3	.	21	TRBJ1-4	.	CASSSIRRRAGSTSTNEKLFF	TGTGCCAGCAGCTCAATACGCCGCAGGGCAGGATCGACCTCAACTAATGAAAAACTGTTTTTT
TRBV18	.	13	TRBJ2-1	TRBD2	CASSPGGLDEQFF	TGTGCCAGCTCACCGGGAGGGCTGGATGAGCAGTTCTTC
TRBV12-3/TRBV12-4	.	14	TRBJ2-1	.	CASSRGPGVDEQFF	TGTGCCAGCAGCCGTGGGCCAGGGGTGGATGAGCAGTTCTTC
TRBV27	few	14	TRBJ2-5	.	CASSDPRDGETQYF	TGTGCCAGCAGCGATCCTCGAGACGGAGAGACCCAGTACTTC
TRBV24-1	.	15	TRBJ2-5	TRBD1	CATSDSDRVSETQYF	TGTGCCACCAGTGATTCAGACAGGGTCTCCGAGACCCAGTACTTC
TRBV14	.	17	TRBJ2-1	.	CASSQAGRGTSYYEQFF	TGTGCCAGCAGCCAAGCGGGGCGGGGGACATCCTATTATGAGCAGTTCTTC
TRBV28	.	17	TRBJ2-7	.	CASSSGTRGSLGYEQYF	TGTGCCAGCAGCTCCGGGACGCGTGGGAGTTTGGGCTACGAGCAGTACTTC
TRBV20-1	few	14	TRBJ2-7	TRBD1	CSAGTGGSTYEQYF	TGCAGTGCCGGGACAGGGGGTTCCACCTACGAGCAGTACTTC
TRBV9	.	10	TRBJ1-2	.	CASRGDVATF	TGTGCCAGCAGGGGCGACGTCGCCACCTTC
TRBV27	.	16	TRBJ1-2	.	CASSPYEDTSNYGYTF	TGTGCCAGCAGTCCATATGAGGACACCTCTAACTATGGCTACACCTTC
TRBV3-1	.	14	TRBJ1-2	.	CASSQDQGLNGYTF	TGTGCCAGCAGCCAAGACCAGGGGCTAAATGGCTACACCTTC
TRBV15	.	13	TRBJ1-5	.	CATSGLQGQPQHF	TGTGCCACCAGCGGACTACAGGGCCAGCCCCAGCATTTT
TRBV10-1	.	15	TRBJ2-7	TRBD1	CASSESGTEIYEQYF	TGCGCCAGCAGTGAGTCGGGGACAGAAATCTACGAGCAGTACTTC
TRBV7-2	few	18	TRBJ2-3	TRBD2	CASSSGLAGSASTDTQYF	TGTGCCAGCAGCTCCGGACTAGCGGGGAGTGCTAGCACAGATACGCAGTATTTT
TRBV20-1	few	13	TRBJ2-3	.	CSAERGATDTQYF	TGCAGTGCTGAGAGGGGGGCCACAGATACGCAGTATTTT
TRBV6-2/TRBV6-3	.	14	TRBJ2-5	TRBD2	CASFRTSPPNEQYF	TGTGCCAGCTTCCGGACTAGCCCCCCTAATGAGCAGTACTTC
TRBV5-4	.	15	TRBJ1-1	TRBD1	CASSAGTAMNTEAFF	TGTGCCAGCAGCGCCGGGACAGCGATGAACACTGAAGCTTTCTTT
TRBV6-6	.	15	TRBJ2-1	.	CASSYKGGALNEQFF	TGTGCCAGCAGTTACAAGGGGGGGGCACTTAATGAGCAGTTCTTC
TRBV29-1	.	15	TRBJ1-2	.	CSAKSTGASLYGYTF	TGCAGCGCAAAATCAACGGGGGCCTCGCTCTATGGCTACACCTTC
TRBV6-6	.	14	TRBJ1-5	.	CAATGANSNQPQHF	TGTGCCGCGACGGGGGCCAATAGCAATCAGCCCCAGCATTTT
TRBV20-1	.	14	TRBJ2-1	.	CSVRGGSSYNEQFF	TGCAGTGTCAGAGGTGGGAGCTCCTACAATGAGCAGTTCTTC
TRBV20-1	few	14	TRBJ2-1	.	CSASLIRTGNEQFF	TGCAGTGCTAGCCTGATACGTACGGGCAATGAGCAGTTCTTC
TRBV7-2	few	14	TRBJ2-7	TRBD1	CASSPQGIVYEQYF	TGTGCCAGCAGCCCACAGGGGATTGTTTACGAGCAGTACTTC
TRBV7-9	.	15	TRBJ1-4	.	CASSSPGVPNEKLFF	TGTGCCAGCAGCTCACCAGGGGTTCCTAATGAAAAACTGTTTTTT
TRBV11-2	.	16	TRBJ2-7	TRBD1	CASSLGVGTGAHEQYF	TGTGCCAGCAGCTTAGGGGTCGGGACAGGGGCCCACGAGCAGTACTTC
TRBV7-2	few	14	TRBJ1-4	TRBD1	CASSRAQGDEKLFF	TGTGCCAGCAGCCGGGCTCAGGGGGATGAAAAACTGTTTTTT
TRBV29-1	.	16	TRBJ2-5	.	CSGRQKTWGVQETQYF	TGCAGCGGCCGACAGAAGACCTGGGGGGTACAAGAGACCCAGTACTTC
TRBV7-2	.	16	TRBJ2-5	.	CASSSTGTRYQETQYF	TGTGCCAGCAGCTCGACAGGAACAAGGTACCAAGAGACCCAGTACTTC
TRBV10-3	.	13	TRBJ2-3	.	CAIRRGVGDTQYF	TGTGCCATCAGGCGGGGTGTGGGTGATACGCAGTATTTT
TRBV5-6	.	16	TRBJ2-7	TRBD2	CATTISGGSRSYEQYF	TGTGCCACCACGATAAGCGGGGGTTCCCGCTCCTACGAGCAGTACTTC
TRBV5-1	few	14	TRBJ2-5	.	CASSFGDKQETQYF	TGCGCCAGCAGCTTCGGGGACAAACAAGAGACCCAGTACTTC
TRBV27	once	13	TRBJ1-4	.	CASRESGVEKLFF	TGTGCCAGCAGAGAGTCAGGGGTTGAAAAACTGTTTTTT